This TCR beta chain was recovered during a study of Graves' ophthalmopathy and Graves' hyperthyroidism listed by TCRdb under 2018. Concerning the study at large: Peripheral blood samples were taken at the time of initial diagnosis, before any treatment was given. A discovery set of 100 patients (under 45 ophthalmopathy, around 57 stable hyperthyroidism) was enrolled to explore V-J signatures distinguishing ophthalmopathy from hyperthyroidism. For independent validation, a separate cohort was made up of 18 hyperthyroidism patients plus 17 patients who later progressed from hyperthyroidism to ophthalmopathy. In total, approximately 130 blood samples were TCR-sequenced: 40 to 45 ophthalmopathy, some 75 hyperthyroidism and around 17 hyperthyroidism-to-ophthalmopathy patients. T-cell repertoires of thyroid tissue and blood were compared in 5 or 6 hyperthyroidism patients. The study used TCR beta repertoire signatures to distinguish Graves' ophthalmopathy from Graves' hyperthyroidism and to predict progression to ophthalmopathy. The roughly 91 discovery patients were randomly divided into training and test sets at a 7:3 ratio. After sampling, hyperthyroidism patients received methimazole starting at 30 mg daily, and ophthalmopathy patients received high-dose intravenous methylprednisolone.

For repertoire sequencing, the TCR beta CDR3 regions were amplified from RNA transcripts. A first-round RT-PCR used HTBI primers with the Qiagen OneStep RT-PCR kit, followed by a second-round multiplex PCR, size selection and purification. The libraries underwent paired-end sequencing with 100 bp reads on an Illumina HiSeq2000. As for the original processing: SOAPnuke was used to process the reads, throwing out any read that had adapters, had uncalled bases, had a mean Phred below 15, or lacked an exact constant-primer or identifier match. COPE v1.2.5 was used to merge the high-quality paired reads. Each unique nucleotide sequence was treated as a clonotype, and MiTCR v1.1 was used to align the clonotypes to the IMGT TRB V, D and J references. Only V-J combinations with frequency above 0.0001 were analysed, covering about 99% of repertoires. A TCR clonal expansion and chaos score per V-J combination was defined as the ratio of F50 clonal expansion to chaos observed in the TCRdist matrix. Welch's t-statistics and random forest were used to reduce the features to 13 V-J combinations, which were then used as input to a naive Bayes classifier. The similarity between thyroid and blood repertoires was quantified using the Morisita-Horn index. The raw public data were reprocessed by TCRdb itself: fastp quality trimming at Q25, MiXCR clonotype calling, in-frame beta chains only. Each entry merges the rows of one CDR3 protein and shows their most common DNA and genes. None of the V and J calls come from the authors' own analysis; TCRdb made them. Recorded for this sample are 400,000 to 500,000 distinct CDR3 sequences; around 21% of them occurred a single time. Roughly 3.2% of the sample goes to the ten largest clones.

The trim is 1 base for V and 2 bases for J, with a gap of 11 bases between the germline ends. From the cysteine through the phenylalanine, the CDR3 covers 15 amino acids. Solely the CDR3 DNA is kept, with 45 bases framed from the first base. The germline V gene yields LGHNA for CDR1 and YNFKEQ for CDR2. A patient counted as having stable hyperthyroidism if there was no progression to ophthalmopathy within 18 months of follow-up. Patients with hyperthyroidism were aged 18 to 65 years, had been newly diagnosed, and had a disease duration of less than 2 months. Patients were excluded if they had other autoimmune diseases, uncontrolled infections, pregnancy or lactation. Clinical symptoms, serum thyroxine, TRAb, thyroid ultrasound and orbital computed tomography were used for diagnosis. Using Ficoll-Paque density gradient centrifugation, PBMCs were isolated from about 10 ml of fresh peripheral blood. Total RNA was extracted using Trizol reagent, and RNA quality was checked on an Agilent 2100 Bioanalyzer.

This clonotype was counted ten times or more. Its antigen is unknown. Per-base qualities were not stored, and no clone one base away is much larger. Study-wide findings and limitations: In validation, the model predicted ophthalmopathy progression with over 60% sensitivity and roughly 72% specificity; some 13 predicted patients were CT-confirmed with GO in a median of approximately 6.5 months. Ophthalmopathy was separated from stable hyperthyroidism by the 13-signature model with about 89% sensitivity and just under 84% specificity in cross-validation and with 80%/75% in the test set. No statistical method was used to set the sample size in advance, and the investigators knew which group each participant was assigned to. Most of the expanded thyroid clonotypes with a frequency above 0.001 were also detected in blood, and it was suggested that the thyroid immune response may be reflected by blood repertoires.

The receptor was isolated from a woman aged 18 to 35 with stable Graves' hyperthyroidism. Donor details come from another sample of the same person, matched by shared clones. The chain was built from TRBV4-2 and TRBJ2-5; possibly the D gene is TRBD1, per 6 matching bases. The specimen sequenced was peripheral blood. For the CDR3, the sequence is CASSQGLTGQETQYF. The nucleotides read TGTGCCAGCAGCCAAGGTTTAACAGGGCAAGAGACCCAGTACTTC.